These T cell receptor beta chains were read from a single sample in a study of T-cell memory formation after mild COVID-19. From the 5' RACE reads, TCRdb called clonotypes with MiXCR, one entry per CDR3 protein. Among 300,000 to 400,000 distinct CDR3 sequences, roughly 13% were seen once, and the ten largest hold approximately 22%. Sequences were obtained from PBMCs or a T cell subset sorted from them (not recorded which). These receptors all come from a man in his late teens or twenties who had mild COVID-19 (a few samples of this study predate the infection). Cell type and time point are not known. Both conserved end residues are trimmed from each CDR3. Fields, in order: V gene, clone size, J gene, CDR3 protein. A clone size is listed for some rows: how often the clone was seen (once, few, many), or a class if it is expanded.

TRBV6-2/TRBV6-3,few,TRBJ1-1,ASSYSGTGATEAF
TRBV4-1,few,TRBJ1-1,ASSQRYGTEAF
TRBV29-1,once,TRBJ1-5,SVGTGDQPQH
TRBV4-1,.,TRBJ2-4,ASSQGALIAKNIQY
TRBV5-1,few,TRBJ1-1,ASSLKGQINTEAF
TRBV7-6,many,TRBJ2-3,ASSSWTSGGDTQY
TRBV6-4,few,TRBJ2-5,ASNKGFQETQY
TRBV6-2/TRBV6-3,many,TRBJ2-5,ASRHHRGTAKETQY
TRBV7-2,.,TRBJ2-3,ASSLSGTGEHTQY
TRBV7-9,.,TRBJ2-7,ASSPRQPTYEQY
TRBV6-1,.,TRBJ1-2,ASRVRDRGTGYT
TRBV10-3,few,TRBJ2-5,AIGDGETQY
TRBV7-2,.,TRBJ2-7,ASSLATGAYEQY
TRBV10-3,.,TRBJ1-2,AISSGTEAFGYT
TRBV6-5,.,TRBJ2-1,ASSQSRYGGRNEQF
TRBV9,.,TRBJ2-3,ASSVRPSGVPDTQY
TRBV20-1,.,TRBJ1-6,SARRQGFKNSPLH
TRBV5-1,many,TRBJ1-1,ASSLGGDTEAF
TRBV29-1,.,TRBJ1-1,SVDNVRTQSTEAF
TRBV4-1,few,TRBJ2-7,ASSHLLAAQGGQY
TRBV3-1,once,TRBJ2-7,AASDRGYEQY
TRBV5-1,few,TRBJ1-6,ASSLNRGLTPLH
TRBV3-1,few,TRBJ2-1,ASSPSPSYNEQF